This T cell receptor (beta chain) is from a study of blood T cell repertoires in COVID-19. The repertoire was sequenced with immunoSEQ multiplex PCR; TCRdb's copy has only in-frame clones and lacks some. Among 200,000 to 250,000 clones listed, roughly 86% were seen once. This sequence was found in an older woman with active or convalescent COVID-19. Material: peripheral blood.

The CDR3 bases are TGTGCCAGCGGCACCAGACAGGGGGCATATGCAACTAATGAAAAACTGTTTTTT. Residues: CASGTRQGAYATNEKLFF. V gene TRBV7-9 combines with J gene TRBJ1-4, with TRBD1 matching 10 bases. The CDR3 has 18 amino acids. J gave up 0 bases and V 8 bases, and 12 bases lay outside the gene matches. Germline values: CDR1 SEHNR, CDR2 FQNEAQ (reference sequence).